This T cell receptor beta chain was identified in a study of cytomegalovirus exposure and HLA in healthy donors (TCRdb year 2017). About the study as a whole: An earlier analysis of 550 to 700 of the donors reported roughly 300 Gb of sequence data and some 120 million unique TCR beta sequences from about 200 million T cells. Approximately 300 gigabases of sequencing data and around 80 million unique TCR sequences made up an early release that covered 640 HLA-typed donors. The genetic ancestry cluster associated with self-reported Caucasian donors included 70% to 85% of the roughly 390 genotyped donors. The study was designed to test whether signatures of past pathogen exposure could be identified by cataloging public T cell receptors. The study used immunosequencing to profile the T cell repertoires of hundreds of subjects and linked those repertoires to cytomegalovirus serostatus. A separate validation cohort of over a hundred different subjects was used in addition to the roughly 720-subject first cohort. The study combined high-throughput TCR immunosequencing, statistical association of individual TCRs with disease status, and machine learning to predict cytomegalovirus infection status. A later analysis re-analyzed previously published TCR beta repertoires from about 730 donors and added high-resolution HLA genotyping to study TCR occurrence patterns. Rather than using new phenotypic data, the later analysis identified candidate immune exposures from TCR beta sequences and from how often those sequences occurred across donors. To decide whether each TCR beta V gene segment behaved as functional or pseudogenic, an earlier analysis of some 580 of the donors relied on high-throughput TCR beta sequencing. Donor age, sex, ethnicity and CMV serostatus were compiled alongside the repertoire data. In a later genetic analysis, genome-wide SNP genotypes for about 65% of the roughly 670 donors were used, and that subset was treated as a discovery cohort. Every repertoire in the discovery cohort had been generated on one and the same sequencing platform. HLA typing covered class I and class II loci at four-digit resolution. Typing coverage differed by locus: A, B, C, DRB1 and DQB1 were typed in roughly 620-630 donors, DQA1 in about 510, DPA1 in around 580, and DPB1 in 400 to 480. Four or five DR-DQ haplotypes were treated as single units for association and clustering because of strong linkage in the cohort. On average, over 200,000 unique TCR beta nucleotide sequences were sequenced per donor among about 400 genotyped donors of the cohort, with around 19% of those sequences being non-productive. What the study reported, not specific to this receptor: A later analysis found that most CMV-associated TCR beta chains appeared HLA-restricted, with HLA associations seemingly driven largely by CMV exposure. The study gave a list of 150 to 200 TCR beta chains associated with cytomegalovirus. Most TCR sequences were observed very rarely across donors, whereas some public TCRs were present in many individuals. When HLA alleles, especially DR and DQ, strongly co-occurred, TCR associations were difficult to assign to individual alleles. In an earlier analysis of 500 to 650 of the donors, most TCR beta V segments appeared in productive rearrangements about 87% or about 30% of the time, broadly matching IMGT annotations. In a later analysis, HLA-associated TCR beta chains showed more clonal expansion and lower generation probabilities than non-associated chains that were equally common. In vitro tests confirmed that a few of the cytomegalovirus-associated TCR beta chains recognize cytomegalovirus antigens. Roughly uniform sequencing depth across donors was assumed in presence/absence analyses, although this assumption may not hold. According to a later analysis, TCR association rates differed among HLA loci, with DRB1 alleles showing the most associated TCRs and HLA-C alleles showing the fewest. Some IMGT-functional V segments, including TRBV6-2 and TRBV6-3, could not be distinguished by the 87-base-pair reads and were therefore excluded. At a false discovery rate of 0.05, a later analysis linked fewer than 20,000 TCR beta sequences to specific HLA alleles. Because HLA typing was unavailable for some donors at each locus, only the typed subset was used in association tests. A later analysis reported that several top co-occurrence clusters appeared linked to parvovirus B19, influenza, CMV and Epstein-Barr virus. The only immune exposure information available for the cohort was CMV serostatus. In this cohort, only TCR beta chains were sequenced, and detectable features were limited by the absence of alpha or paired-chain data. Cytomegalovirus status was reported to be diagnosed by the classifier with high specificity and sensitivity in both the original and validation cohorts. Correlated functional status among segregating V segments might be attributable to linkage disequilibrium, but an unknown experimental factor could not be ruled out. According to the authors, the approach could potentially be generalized to other disease states and immunological phenotypes. A later genetic analysis reported fewer N-insertions in productive TCRs among donors in an Asian-associated ancestry cluster than the 666-donor mean. A cluster of highly shared sequence variants was judged likely to represent a technical artifact of the sequencing pipeline. The earlier analysis of about 600 of the donors excluded around 17 rarely observed V segments, including chromosome 9 orphons, because counts were too low. A further reported finding was that TCR beta sequences accurately predicted the HLA-A and HLA-B alleles for most subjects in the first cohort. V-gene and J-gene trimming of TCR beta chains was associated with a missense DCLRE1C variant in a later genetic analysis, and the association was replicated in an independent cohort.

Library preparation used the immunoSEQ multiplex PCR assay. A mixture of 60 forward primers for TCR Vbeta segments and 13 reverse primers for TCR Jbeta segments was used in the multiplex PCR. The CDR3 region of rearranged TCR beta genes was amplified from genomic DNA by a multiplex PCR assay. The Illumina HiSeq System was used to sequence the amplified TCR beta libraries as 87-base-pair reads. The study's own analysis went as follows. A later analysis tallied around 80 million unique TCR beta chains across the 666 repertoires, and approximately 12 million of those chains were shared by two or more donors. A nearest-neighbor algorithm error-corrected the raw reads and collapsed the reads into unique sequences, merging closely related sequences to remove PCR and sequencing errors. V, D and J gene segments were assigned by aligning CDR3 sequences to IMGT reference sequences. For a sequence to be retained, at least a six-nucleotide match to both a V gene segment and a J gene segment was required. A rearrangement counted as productive if the CDR3 had no stop codons and remained in frame with V and J, and every other rearrangement counted as non-productive. Following IMGT convention, CDR3 was defined as the stretch from the second conserved V-encoded cysteine to the conserved J-encoded phenylalanine. In an earlier analysis of more than 550 of the donors, sequences lacking an unambiguous match to a single V gene segment were excluded. In an earlier analysis of some 590 of the donors, a V segment was called functional when productive rearrangements were above 56.7%, and segregating when the standard deviation between donors exceeded 5%. To diagnose cytomegalovirus status from the catalog of TCR beta chain sequences, a statistical classification framework was built. In a later analysis, TCR nucleotide sequences were compared against IMGT/GENE-DB human TR gene sequences so that V and J genes could be assigned. In a later analysis, CDR3 sequences and most-parsimonious VDJ recombination scenarios were assigned using the TCRdist pipeline. In a later analysis, every TCR beta chain was defined by the combination of its CDR3 amino acid sequence and its V-gene family, and reads without a unique V-gene family were dropped. In a later analysis, nearly 600 highly shared, low-generation-probability nucleotide sequences were removed to address suspected cross-contamination and a sequencing artifact. A later analysis calculated a clonal expansion index for each public chain from normalized within-repertoire ranks of inferred template counts. A later analysis computed generation probabilities with a VDJ recombination model fitted to out-of-frame rearrangements, and checked the results against IGoR. Hypergeometric tests were used in a later analysis to score TCR-TCR, TCR-HLA and TCR-CMV co-occurrence, with a repertoire-size bias correction applied to the TCR pairs. In a later analysis, false discovery rates were estimated by permuting HLA or CMV assignments 20 times. A later analysis grouped co-occurring TCRs with DBSCAN, adding TCRdist sequence similarity when clustering within HLA-allele-positive subsets. Co-occurrence clustering excluded repertoires with fewer than 30,000 or more than 120,000 public chains, plus five with anomalous nucleotide sharing. Here the immuneACCESS table is served through TCRdb, limited to in-frame sequences with V and J called. Missing clones are a known gap in these copies; in checked studies unresolved V genes cover under half, and the rest lacks a known reason. V and J calls and clone size are those listed in that table; D and trimming were worked out from the DNA. The table for this sample lists approximately 130,000 clones; 85% to 90% of them were counted only once. The top ten clonotypes cover about 6.7% of the sample.

The cysteine opens and the phenylalanine closes a CDR3 of 15 amino acids. The entry retains the CDR3 DNA only, 45 bases that are in frame from base 1. V sheds 4 bases and J sheds 7 bases, leaving 17 bases between their ends. CDR1 and CDR2, per the germline V gene, are MNHEY and SVGAGI. The cohort consisted of 666 healthy bone marrow donors. All cohort members were sampled while nominally healthy, although unrecorded immune exposures were likely present. The donor tested CMV seropositive and was one of the 289 seropositive cohort members. Each donor provided a peripheral blood sample, and peripheral blood mononuclear cells were used for TCR beta sequencing. The Qiagen DNeasy Blood Extraction Kit was used to extract genomic DNA from the blood cell samples. Worth noting for this clone: Its antigen is unknown. The sample holds no much larger clone one base away, and base qualities are not on file.

The sequencing sample was made of PBMCs. The chain employs TRBV6-5 and TRBJ1-3; no D gene is confidently identified. This clonotype originated in a woman younger than 45 in good health and CMV-seropositive. The bases read TGTGCCAGCAGTTCCTTATCGGGGAGTGGGAACACCATATATTTT. This is translated as CASSSLSGSGNTIYF.